The TCR beta chain described here comes from a study of PD-1 blockade in classical Hodgkin lymphoma. Overall study results and limits: Repertoires differed for reasons still undefined, possibly disease activity or prior therapy.

Assay used: immunoSEQ multiplex PCR; TCRdb lists only in-frame clones, some missing. The sample holds tens of thousands of clones; under 95% are singletons and the top ten take about 7.6%. The V and J ends lost 4 bases and 0 bases respectively, with 16 bases between them. In germline, CDR1 is SGHTA, CDR2 FQGNSA. The CDR3 sequence is 17 residues long. Each patient relapsed following autologous stem cell transplantation, and prior brentuximab vedotin exposure differed. Concerning this clone: What it binds is not known.

The sample here was peripheral blood mononuclear cells (PBMCs), taken at baseline. This clonotype was sampled from a human donor with classical Hodgkin lymphoma. The chain is built from TRBV7-2 and TRBJ1-5; the D is unclear. CDR3 region: CASSSPPLPFSNQPQHF. The CDR3 nucleotides are TGTGCCAGCAGCTCCCCTCCTCTCCCTTTTAGCAATCAGCCCCAGCATTTT.